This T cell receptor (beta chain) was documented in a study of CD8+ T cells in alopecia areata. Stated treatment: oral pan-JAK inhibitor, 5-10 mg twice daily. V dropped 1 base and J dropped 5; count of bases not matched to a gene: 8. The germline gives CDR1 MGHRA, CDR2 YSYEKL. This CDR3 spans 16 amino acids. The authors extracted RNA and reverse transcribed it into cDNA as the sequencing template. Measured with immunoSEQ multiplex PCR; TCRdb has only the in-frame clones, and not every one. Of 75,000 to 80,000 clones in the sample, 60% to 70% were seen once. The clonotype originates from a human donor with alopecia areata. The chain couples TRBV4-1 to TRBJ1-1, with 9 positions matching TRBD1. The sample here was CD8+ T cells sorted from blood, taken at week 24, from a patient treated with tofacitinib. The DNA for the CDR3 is TGCGCCAGCAGCCAAGCCTTGACAGGGGGGTTAACTGAAGCTTTCTTT. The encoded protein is CASSQALTGGLTEAFF.